These 15 T cell receptor beta chains share one sample of origin, sequenced in a study of blood T cell repertoires in COVID-19. Sequencing was performed with immunoSEQ multiplex PCR; in TCRdb, only in-frame clones are kept and a portion is missing. Of 100,000 to 120,000 clones listed, over 80% are singletons. What was sequenced was peripheral blood. These receptors were taken from a woman between 50 and 59 years old with acute or convalescent COVID-19.

The chain has TRBV7-2 and TRBJ2-1; 10 bases map to TRBD1. The junction had 6 bases not matched to a gene; V was cut back by 6 bases and J by 4 bases. CDR1 and CDR2 (germline): SGHTA, FQGNSA. The CDR3 sequence is 15 residues long. CDR3 protein: CASRAGQGWYNEQFF. Written as DNA, the CDR3 is TGTGCCAGCAGGGCGGGACAGGGGTGGTACAATGAGCAGTTCTTC.

CDR3 in amino acids: CAWTGRDSDQPQHF. In DNA form, the CDR3 reads TGTGCCTGGACCGGCCGGGATTCGGATCAGCCCCAGCATTTT. The genes are TRBV30 and TRBJ1-5; D is ambiguous. Germline CDR1 reads GTSNPN; CDR2 reads SVGIG (reference sequence). CDR3 length: 14 amino acids. Trimming stripped 4 bases from V and 5 bases from J, with 15 bases between.

The V gene is TRBV12-3 or TRBV12-4, the J gene TRBJ1-2; maybe TRBD1 (6 bases). The CDR3 runs to 12 residues. V was trimmed by 6 bases and J by 7 bases, leaving 12 bases between them. CDR3 loop: CASSWTAIGYTF. The CDR3 coding sequence is TGTGCCAGCAGCTGGACAGCCATTGGCTACACCTTC.

The chain has TRBV7-3 and TRBJ1-1, with TRBD1 as a possible D gene (6 bases). This CDR3 spans 13 amino acids. The V gene lost 5 bases and the J gene lost 3 bases, with 10 bases spanning the gap. The germline V gene encodes CDR1 SGHTA and CDR2 FQGTGA. The chain's CDR3 is CASSPDSHTEAFF. CDR3 coding DNA: TGTGCCAGCAGCCCGGACAGCCACACTGAAGCTTTCTTT.

This clone was detected only a few times. V and J are TRBV7-3 and TRBJ2-7, with D maybe TRBD2 (5 bases). Per the germline V gene, CDR1 is SGHTA and CDR2 is FQGTGA. V dropped 11 bases and J dropped 7 bases, with 27 bases sitting between them. This CDR3 contains 15 residues. The CDR3 region is CAQQKTNRGRFEQYF. The CDR3 nucleotides are TGTGCCCAGCAAAAAACGAACAGAGGGCGCTTTGAGCAGTACTTC.

The chain recombines TRBV2 with TRBJ1-1; D unclear. V lost 4 bases, J lost 6 bases, and 12 bases lay in between. Germline V gene data show CDR1 as SNHLY and CDR2 as FYNNEI. The CDR3 consists of 13 residues. DNA for the CDR3: TGTGCCAGCAGTGTTCGTCCTTTATCTGAAGCTTTCTTT. Translating it yields CASSVRPLSEAFF.

The chain couples TRBV4-1 to TRBJ1-5; D gene ambiguous. The CDR3 has 14 residues. CDR1 and CDR2 (germline): MGHRA, YSYEKL. Deletions cut 0 bases from V and 11 bases from J, with 14 bases between. In nucleotides, the CDR3 is TGCGCCAGCAGCCAAGATTTGGGGAGCCGGTCCCAGCATTTT. It is translated as CASSQDLGSRSQHF.

V and J are TRBV7-9 and TRBJ2-7; D gene ambiguous. With 3 bases removed from V and 2 bases from J, the gap between germline ends came to 5 bases. The CDR3 sequence is 12 residues long. The germline V gene encodes CDR1 SEHNR and CDR2 FQNEAQ (reference sequence). The CDR3, as DNA: TGTGCCAGCAGCTTTTTAACCTACGAGCAGTACTTC. Encoded protein: CASSFLTYEQYF. The whole variable domain, filled in from reference TRBV7-9 and TRBJ2-7, reads DTGVSQNPRHKITKRGQNVTFRCDPISEHNRLYWYRQTLGQGPEFLTYFQNEAQLEKSRLLSDRFSAERPKGSFSTLEIQRTEQGDSAMYLCASSFLTYEQYFGPGTRLTVT.

The J gene is TRBJ1-4, the V gene TRBV2; unclear D gene. This CDR3 is 14 amino acids long. Germline V lookup: CDR1 SNHLY, CDR2 FYNNEI. V dropped 8 bases and J dropped 0 bases, with 10 bases sitting between them. The CDR3 DNA reads TGTGCCAGCGAGGCAGACGCAACTAATGAAAAACTGTTTTTT. Translated, it gives CASEADATNEKLFF.

This clone appeared a few times. Within the sample, other DNA sequences also encode this same CDR3. The chain couples TRBV7-2 to TRBJ2-1, with TRBD2 identical over 7 bases. V shed 1 base, J shed 1 base, and the junction held 4 bases outside the gene matches. Germline values: CDR1 SGHTA, CDR2 FQGNSA. CDR3 length equals 16 residues. CDR3 DNA: TGTGCCAGCAGCTTAGTGGGGGGGGGTTCCTACAATGAGCAGTTCTTC. Encoded protein: CASSLVGGGSYNEQFF.

This clone was seen only once. The chain has TRBV10-3 and TRBJ1-6; 7 nucleotides agree with TRBD1. The CDR3 covers 15 residues. CDR1 is ENHRY, CDR2 SYGVKD, per germline. With 4 bases clipped from V and 0 bases from J, the junction kept 0 bases outside the gene matches. This CDR3 is CAISGDSSYNSPLHF. For the CDR3, the DNA is TGTGCCATCAGTGGGGACAGCTCCTATAATTCACCCCTCCACTTT.

The rearrangement links TRBV12-3 or TRBV12-4 to TRBJ2-7; 8 nucleotides line up with TRBD1. V dropped 6 bases and J dropped 5; count of bases not matched to a gene: 3. This CDR3 comprises 12 residues. The CDR3 is CASSGTGDEQYF. DNA of the CDR3: TGTGCCAGCAGCGGGACAGGTGACGAGCAGTACTTC.

The chain joins TRBV12-3 or TRBV12-4 to TRBJ1-5, with D hard to call. The V end was cut by 5 bases, the J end by 4 bases, with 9 bases between. The length of the CDR3 is 13 residues. The chain's CDR3 is CASSHSPNQPQHF. The CDR3 DNA is TGTGCCAGCAGTCATAGCCCTAATCAGCCCCAGCATTTT.

The chain is built from TRBV24-1 and TRBJ2-7; D might be TRBD1 (6 bases). The CDR3 sequence is 14 residues long. V gave up 2 bases and J gave up 7 bases, with 14 bases separating them. The V gene's germline CDR1 is KGHDR and CDR2 SFDVKD. DNA for the CDR3: TGTGCCACCAGTGATTCCACACACACAGGGGAGCAGTACTTC. It yields the protein CATSDSTHTGEQYF.

V gene TRBV2 combines with J gene TRBJ1-4; TRBD1 matches at 7 bases. The CDR3 loop spans 13 amino acids. The trim removed 7 bases at V and 6 bases at J, leaving 5 bases unmatched. In germline, CDR1 is SNHLY, CDR2 FYNNEI. The CDR3 DNA sequence: TGTGCCAGCAAGGGACAGAGAGATGAAAAACTGTTTTTT. Translating gives CASKGQRDEKLFF.